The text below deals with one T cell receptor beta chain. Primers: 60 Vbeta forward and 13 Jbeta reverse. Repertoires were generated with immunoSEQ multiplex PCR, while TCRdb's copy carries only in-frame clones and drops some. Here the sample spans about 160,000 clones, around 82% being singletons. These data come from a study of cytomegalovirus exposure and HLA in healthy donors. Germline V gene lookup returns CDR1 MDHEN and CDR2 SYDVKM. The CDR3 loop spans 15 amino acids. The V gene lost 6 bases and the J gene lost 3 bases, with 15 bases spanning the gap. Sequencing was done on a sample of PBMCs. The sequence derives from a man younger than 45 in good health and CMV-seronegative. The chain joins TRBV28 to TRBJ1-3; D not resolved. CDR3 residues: CASSPQWLGGNTIYF. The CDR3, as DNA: TGTGCCAGCAGCCCTCAGTGGCTAGGTGGAAACACCATATATTTT.